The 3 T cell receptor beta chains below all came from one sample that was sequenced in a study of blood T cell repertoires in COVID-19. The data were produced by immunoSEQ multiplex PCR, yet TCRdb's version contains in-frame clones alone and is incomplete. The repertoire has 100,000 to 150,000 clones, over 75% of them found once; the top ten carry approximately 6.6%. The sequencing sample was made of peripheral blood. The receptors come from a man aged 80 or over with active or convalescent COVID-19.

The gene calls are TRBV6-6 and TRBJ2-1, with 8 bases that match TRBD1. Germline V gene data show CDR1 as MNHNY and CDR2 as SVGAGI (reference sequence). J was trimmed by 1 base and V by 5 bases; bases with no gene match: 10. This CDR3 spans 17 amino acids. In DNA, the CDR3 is TGTGCCAGCAGTCCCACGGGACAGGTAACTTCCTACAATGAGCAGTTCTTC. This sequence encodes CASSPTGQVTSYNEQFF.

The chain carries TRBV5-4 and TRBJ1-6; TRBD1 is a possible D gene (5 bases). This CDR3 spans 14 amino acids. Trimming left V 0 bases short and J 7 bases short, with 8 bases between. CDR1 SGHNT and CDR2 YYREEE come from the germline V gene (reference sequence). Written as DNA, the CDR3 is TGTGCCAGCAGCTTGGTGCAGGGCAATTCACCCCTCCACTTT. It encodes CASSLVQGNSPLHF.

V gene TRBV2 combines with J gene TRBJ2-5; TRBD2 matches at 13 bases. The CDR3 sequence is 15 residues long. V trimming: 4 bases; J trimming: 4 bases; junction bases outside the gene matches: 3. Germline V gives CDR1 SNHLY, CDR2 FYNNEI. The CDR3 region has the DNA TGTGCCAGCAGTGTACTAGCGGGGGGGTCAGAGACCCAGTACTTC. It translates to CASSVLAGGSETQYF.